The text below deals with one T cell receptor (beta chain). Via MiXCR, TCRdb re-called the RT-PCR reads, giving one row per CDR3 protein. The sample comprises about 700,000 distinct CDR3 sequences, 14% of which are singletons, and roughly 3.6% rests with the top ten. Germline CDR1 and CDR2: SGHNT and YYREEE (reference sequence). V shed 0 bases and J shed 10 bases, with 10 bases lying between them. CDR3 length equals 12 residues. The J gene is TRBJ1-1, the V gene TRBV5-4; D not resolved. This sequence originates from a female donor in good health, serving as a healthy control. Sequenced material: memory CD4+ T cells from blood. CDR3 nucleotides: TGTGCCAGCAGCTTGGGTCTCCGGGGAGCTTTCTTT. It yields the protein CASSLGLRGAFF.